Listed below are T cell receptor beta chains from one sample, sequenced in a study of T cell responses to AZD1222 COVID-19 vaccine. The assay was immunoSEQ multiplex PCR, and TCRdb's table has in-frame clones only and misses some. Of about 130,000 clones in the sample, approximately 92% are singletons; the top ten hold around 7.1%. The starting material was peripheral blood, obtained 28 days after the second AZD1222 dose. Every receptor here comes from an adult who received the AZD1222 COVID-19 vaccine. CDR3s include the opening cysteine and the closing phenylalanine or tryptophan. The D gene is left open where the match is weak. Size is stated for part of the rows, as once, few or many counts, or as a class when the clone is expanded.

TRBV28,many,TRBJ2-5,TRBD2,CASTVLGTSGGETQYF,TGTGCCAGCACCGTACTCGGGACTAGCGGGGGAGAGACCCAGTACTTC
TRBV6-5,.,TRBJ1-6,TRBD1,CASSLTGGADNSPLHF,TGTGCCAGCAGTTTAACAGGGGGCGCGGATAATTCACCCCTCCACTTT
TRBV2,.,TRBJ1-6,.,CASFRDKNSPLHF,TGTGCCAGCTTCCGGGACAAAAATTCACCCCTCCACTTT
TRBV5-1,.,TRBJ2-1,.,CASSFGHTDEQFF,TGCGCCAGCAGCTTCGGACACACGGATGAGCAGTTCTTC
TRBV6-5,.,TRBJ1-2,.,CASTTGRTGYGYTF,TGTGCCAGCACCACGGGGAGGACTGGCTATGGCTACACCTTC
TRBV3-1/TRBV3-2,.,TRBJ1-2,.,CASSQALGAAAFYGYTF,TGTGCCAGCAGCCAAGCTCTTGGGGCAGCGGCTTTCTATGGCTACACCTTC
TRBV4-3,.,TRBJ2-1,TRBD1,CASSPGQSSYNEQFF,TGCGCCAGCAGCCCGGGACAGAGCTCCTACAATGAGCAGTTCTTC
TRBV2,.,TRBJ1-1,TRBD1,CASSNQGAVNTEAFF,TGTGCCAGCAGTAATCAGGGGGCTGTGAACACTGAAGCTTTCTTT
TRBV5-5,.,TRBJ1-2,TRBD1,CASSLGDRNYGYTF,TGTGCCAGCAGCTTGGGGGACAGGAACTATGGCTACACCTTC
TRBV7-3,.,TRBJ2-1,TRBD1,CASSSGQGGSWKQFF,TGTGCCAGCAGCTCGGGACAGGGTGGGTCTTGGAAGCAGTTCTTC